One and the same sample provided the 6 T cell receptor beta chains below, sequenced in a study of identical twins. TCRdb re-derived calls from the 5' RACE reads in MiXCR, one entry per CDR3 protein. This sample has hundreds of thousands of distinct CDR3 sequences, with around 5.7% found just once. The sequencing input was naive T cells sorted from blood. Receptors originate from a man younger than 35 in good health.

This clonotype was seen a few times. The chain recombines TRBV12-3 or TRBV12-4 with TRBJ2-1; maybe TRBD1 (5 bases). The germline V and J ends were trimmed by 2 bases and 6 bases, with 11 bases remaining between them. This CDR3 is built from 14 residues. The CDR3 DNA reads as TGTGCCAGCAGTTTAAATCAGGGAATCAATGAGCAGTTCTTC. Encoded protein: CASSLNQGINEQFF.

This clonotype turned up a few times. This sequence joins TRBV6-1 and TRBJ2-1, with 10 positions matching TRBD2. The germline V gene has CDR1 MNHNS and CDR2 SASEGT. The CDR3 runs to 15 residues. J was trimmed by 5 bases and V by 7 bases; bases with no gene match: 8. CDR3 in amino acids: CASTKLAGAHNEQFF. CDR3 nucleotides: TGTGCCAGCACCAAGCTAGCGGGAGCTCACAATGAGCAGTTCTTC.

The chain carries TRBV20-1 and TRBJ2-2; D is ambiguous. CDR3 length: 15 residues. Germline lookup yields CDR1 DFQATT and CDR2 SNEGSKA (reference sequence). Trimming removed 4 bases from V and 0 bases from J, with 12 bases in between. CDR3 DNA: TGCAGTGCTAACCCTGCCGTTGCGAACACCGGGGAGCTGTTTTTT. Translated, it gives CSANPAVANTGELFF.

The V and J genes are TRBV19 and TRBJ2-7; tentative D call: TRBD1 (5 bases). There are 18 residues in the CDR3. Germline values: CDR1 LNHDA, CDR2 SQIVND (reference sequence). The V and J ends lost 0 bases and 5 bases respectively, with 23 bases between them. CDR3 in DNA: TGTGCCAGTAGTATAGATCCTTTCGGCTCGGCAGGGAAGAACGAGCAGTACTTC. This sequence encodes CASSIDPFGSAGKNEQYF.

The chain has TRBV29-1 and TRBJ2-3; TRBD1 or TRBD2 may be the D gene (5 bases each). Deletions cut 4 bases from V and 4 bases from J, with 12 bases between. This CDR3 spans 13 amino acids. Germline CDR1 and CDR2: SQVTM and ANQGSEA. CDR3 amino acids: CSVVGQGADTQYF. Written as DNA, the CDR3 is TGCAGCGTTGTTGGTCAGGGAGCAGATACGCAGTATTTT.

This clonotype was recorded at least ten times. The V gene is TRBV29-1, the J gene TRBJ2-1, with 7 bases that match TRBD1. Germline V gives CDR1 SQVTM, CDR2 ANQGSEA. Unmatched junction bases numbered 9, after V lost 5 bases and J lost 8 bases. The CDR3 is made up of 13 amino acids. Here the CDR3 DNA reads TGCAGCGTTTCGGGACAGTATAGAGATGAGCAGTTCTTC. It translates to CSVSGQYRDEQFF.